The next 20 T cell receptor beta chains were all read from a single sample in a study of blood T cell repertoires in COVID-19. The assay was immunoSEQ multiplex PCR, and TCRdb's table has in-frame clones only and misses some. The sample carries over 200,000 clones, around 92% recorded once. Specimen: peripheral blood. These receptors all come from a person aged 18 to 30 with COVID-19, enrolled during active disease.

J is TRBJ1-2 and V is TRBV28; D is uncertain. The CDR3 covers 11 residues. Germline V CDR1 and CDR2: MDHEN, SYDVKM. Between the trimmed V and J ends, which lost 5 bases and 4 bases, there was a span of 5 bases. The CDR3 DNA follows: TGTGCCAGCAGTCCCCTCTATGGCTACACCTTC. Translation gives CASSPLYGYTF.

This chain links TRBV6-5 with TRBJ1-5, with 12 bases matching TRBD1. Germline V gives CDR1 MNHEY, CDR2 SVGAGI. The CDR3 runs to 15 residues. J was trimmed by 6 bases and V by 7 bases; bases with no gene match: 7. Here the CDR3 reads CASTSGQGARQPQHF. CDR3 nucleotide sequence: TGTGCCAGCACCTCGGGACAGGGGGCACGTCAGCCCCAGCATTTT.

J is TRBJ1-1 and V is TRBV29-1; D not certain. CDR1 SQVTM and CDR2 ANQGSEA come from the germline V gene. This CDR3 spans 13 amino acids. The V end lost 3 bases, the J end lost 2 bases, and 10 bases lay between the germline ends. CDR3 DNA sequence: TGCAGCGTTGATGGCAGGCTTAACACTGAAGCTTTCTTT. Residues: CSVDGRLNTEAFF.

This clone was seen once. The rearrangement links TRBV7-6 to TRBJ2-1, with TRBD2 as a possible D gene (7 bases). The CDR3 totals 18 residues. Germline V CDR1 and CDR2: SGHVS, FNYEAQ. The ends were cut back, 1 base at V and 7 bases at J, with 23 bases in the middle. CDR3 nucleotide sequence: TGTGCCAGCAGCTTAGAGGGGGGGGGACTATTAAACAGGAATGAGCAGTTCTTC. Residues: CASSLEGGGLLNRNEQFF.

This chain uses TRBV5-6 with TRBJ1-3; 9 bases line up with TRBD1. V lost 4 bases and J lost 0; bases outside the gene matches: 11. Germline CDR1 reads SGHDT; CDR2 reads YYEEEE. The CDR3 sequence is 18 residues long. The CDR3 DNA follows: TGTGCCAGCAGCGTTCCGGGACAGGGCTTTTTCTCTGGAAACACCATATATTTT. This translates into CASSVPGQGFFSGNTIYF.

The rearrangement uses TRBV6-4 and TRBJ1-2; 8 bases agree with TRBD1. V was pared by 3 bases and J by 4 bases, with 1 base of the junction left unmatched. Germline lookup yields CDR1 MRHNA and CDR2 SNTAGT. The CDR3 runs to 13 residues. CDR3 region: CASSDTGGYGYTF. CDR3 sequence (DNA): TGTGCCAGCAGTGATACAGGGGGCTATGGCTACACCTTC.

The chain recombines TRBV4-1 with TRBJ1-1; D not resolved. The CDR3 has 15 amino acids. The V end was cut by 0 bases, the J end by 2 bases, with 10 bases between. Germline values: CDR1 MGHRA, CDR2 YSYEKL. The CDR3 DNA is TGCGCCAGCAGCCAAGAACAGAACCTAAACACTGAAGCTTTCTTT. This translates into CASSQEQNLNTEAFF.

This clone was seen a single time. This chain connects TRBV2 to TRBJ2-5, with TRBD2 identical over 12 bases. V gave up 2 bases and J gave up 13 bases; unmatched junction bases: 17. The CDR3 sequence is 17 residues long. The germline CDR1 and CDR2 sequences are SNHLY and FYNNEI. CDR3: CASSERGLAGLFLSLYF. The CDR3 DNA follows: TGTGCCAGCAGTGAAAGGGGACTAGCGGGTCTTTTTTTGTCATTGTACTTC.

The J gene is TRBJ1-5, the V gene TRBV6-5; D is ambiguous. CDR1 and CDR2 (germline): MNHEY, SVGAGI. Between the trimmed V and J ends, which lost 2 bases and 5 bases, there was a span of 7 bases. The CDR3 covers 13 residues. DNA for the CDR3: TGTGCCAGCAGTTACAAACCGGATCAGCCCCAGCATTTT. Translating gives CASSYKPDQPQHF.

The rearrangement joins TRBV15 to TRBJ2-7; TRBD1 might be the D (5 bases). Germline lookup yields CDR1 LNHNV and CDR2 YYDKDF (reference sequence). V gave up 5 bases and J gave up 7 bases, with 18 bases separating them. The CDR3 totals 14 residues. CDR3 loop: CATSSYTGYSEQYF. The CDR3 nucleotides read TGTGCCACCAGCTCCTATACAGGCTACTCTGAGCAGTACTTC. The whole variable domain, filled in from reference TRBV15 and TRBJ2-7, reads DAMVIQNPRYQVTQFGKPVTLSCSQTLNHNVMYWYQQKSSQAPKLLFHYYDKDFNNEADTPDNFQSRRPNTSFCFLDIRSPGLGDTAMYLCATSSYTGYSEQYFGPGTRLTVT.

V gene TRBV19 combines with J gene TRBJ2-2; TRBD2 matches 10 bases. The CDR3 spans 18 residues. Looked up from germline, CDR1 is LNHDA and CDR2 is SQIVND (reference sequence). J gave up 5 bases and V 3 bases, and 12 bases lay outside the gene matches. CDR3 residues: CASSMPSGRAIRTGELFF. Here the CDR3 DNA reads TGTGCCAGTAGTATGCCCAGCGGGAGGGCCATTCGTACCGGGGAGCTGTTTTTT.

CDR3 residues: CASSADFSGKGGEQYF. The CDR3, as DNA: TGTGCCAGCAGCGCAGACTTTAGCGGGAAGGGTGGCGAGCAGTACTTC. The chain recombines TRBV9 with TRBJ2-7, with TRBD2 matching over 8 bases. The V gene's germline CDR1 is SGDLS and CDR2 YYNGEE. V shed 3 bases, J shed 6 bases, and the junction held 14 bases outside the gene matches. The CDR3 is 16 residues long.

The CDR3 loop reads CASSQTGTGNAGELFF. The CDR3 DNA follows: TGTGCCAGCAGCCAAACCGGGACAGGTAACGCCGGGGAGCTGTTTTTT. The rearrangement joins TRBV4-2 to TRBJ2-2; 8 bases align to TRBD1. V lost 2 bases to trimming and J lost 6 bases; unmatched junction nucleotides: 8. The CDR3 is 16 residues long. Per germline, CDR1 LGHNA and CDR2 YNFKEQ.

The chain couples TRBV19 to TRBJ2-7, with TRBD1 matching 8 bases. Germline CDR1 is LNHDA and CDR2 is SQIVND (reference sequence). J gave up 3 bases and V 4 bases, and 5 bases lay outside the gene matches. The CDR3 loop spans 14 amino acids. The CDR3 sequence is CASSTDTGGYEQYF. CDR3 in DNA: TGTGCCAGTAGTACCGACACAGGGGGCTACGAGCAGTACTTC.

The chain recombines TRBV9 with TRBJ2-2, with D perhaps TRBD1 (5 bases). Deletions cut 2 bases from V and 7 bases from J, with 9 bases between. This CDR3 is built from 13 residues. CDR1 and CDR2 (germline): SGDLS, YYNGEE. The CDR3 DNA is TGTGCCAGCAGCGTTCAGGGAATCGGGGAGCTGTTTTTT. It is translated as CASSVQGIGELFF.

The chain joins TRBV3-1 (or the pseudogene TRBV3-2) to TRBJ1-6; possibly TRBD1 for D (5 bases). The CDR3 sequence is 16 residues long. Germline CDR1 reads LGHDT; CDR2 reads YNNKEL (reference sequence). The V and J ends lost 0 bases and 7 bases respectively, with 13 bases between them. The DNA of the CDR3 is TGTGCCAGCAGCCAAGATGGGTGGGGCGTAAATTCACCCCTCCACTTT. Its protein product is CASSQDGWGVNSPLHF.

V is TRBV5-4 and J is TRBJ1-2; 8 bases map to TRBD1. The CDR3 spans 14 residues. The junction had 7 bases not matched to a gene; V was cut back by 4 bases and J by 5 bases. Germline V CDR1 and CDR2: SGHNT, YYREEE (reference sequence). The CDR3: CASSTSQGAYGYTF. The CDR3, as DNA: TGTGCCAGCAGCACCTCCCAGGGGGCGTATGGCTACACCTTC.

The chain couples TRBV5-1 to TRBJ2-1; 14 bases are shared with TRBD2. This CDR3 has 19 residues. Unmatched junction bases numbered 7, after V lost 2 bases and J lost 0 bases. CDR1 is SGHRS and CDR2 is YFSETQ in the germline V gene. The CDR3 sequence is CASSFRTSGRTSSYNEQFF. CDR3 in DNA: TGCGCCAGCAGCTTTAGGACTAGCGGGAGGACAAGCTCCTACAATGAGCAGTTCTTC.

V usage is TRBV19 and J usage is TRBJ2-1; 13 nucleotides agree with TRBD2. The germline gives CDR1 LNHDA, CDR2 SQIVND (reference sequence). Trimming took 5 bases from V and 0 from J; bases not matched to a gene: 7. The CDR3 loop spans 18 amino acids. The CDR3 bases are TGTGCCAGTAGTTCATACTGGACTAGCGGGAGCTCCTACAATGAGCAGTTCTTC. Amino acids: CASSSYWTSGSSYNEQFF.

The CDR3 sequence: CASSQEGTSGMNTGELFF. CDR3 bases: TGCGCCAGCAGCCAAGAGGGGACTAGCGGGATGAACACCGGGGAGCTGTTTTTT. The rearrangement uses TRBV4-1 and TRBJ2-2; 13 bases are shared with TRBD2. From germline, CDR1 is MGHRA and CDR2 YSYEKL. The CDR3 consists of 18 residues. V lost 0 bases and J lost 1; bases outside the gene matches: 2.